Listed here are 3 T cell receptor beta chains from one sample, sequenced in a study of graft-versus-host responses after intestinal transplantation. Assay used: immunoSEQ multiplex PCR; TCRdb lists only in-frame clones, some missing. The table records around 50,000 clones, 84% of them present only once. These receptors' targets are unknown. The sequencing here drew on unstimulated CD4+ T cells sorted from spleen or lymph node cells, taken before transplant. All receptors derive from a human donor who was the organ donor for an intestinal transplant.

This clone was seen only once. V and J are TRBV27 and TRBJ2-7; D is unresolved. V was clipped by 7 bases and J by 6 bases, with 16 bases between them. The germline V gene has CDR1 MNHEY and CDR2 SMNVEV (reference sequence). The CDR3 spans 13 residues. In DNA form, the CDR3 reads TGTGCCAGCAAAAAGGGTCCCCCGGGCGAGCAGTACTTC. It is translated as CASKKGPPGEQYF.

V gene TRBV5-1 combines with J gene TRBJ2-1; possibly TRBD1 or TRBD2 for D (6 bases each). This CDR3 region has 16 residues. The ends were cut back, 4 bases at V and 0 bases at J, with 14 bases in the middle. Germline CDR1 and CDR2: SGHRS and YFSETQ. CDR3 DNA sequence: TGCGCCAGCAGCGGAGGGGGTCTCAGCTCCTACAATGAGCAGTTCTTC. It translates to CASSGGGLSSYNEQFF.

This chain uses TRBV6-6 with TRBJ2-7; TRBD1 might be the D (6 bases). The CDR3 totals 12 residues. The germline V gene has CDR1 MNHNY and CDR2 SVGAGI (reference sequence). The ends were cut back, 5 bases at V and 9 bases at J, with 14 bases in the middle. The CDR3 reads CASSPTGFGQYF. The CDR3 DNA reads TGTGCCAGCAGTCCCACAGGGTTTGGGCAGTACTTC.